These 30 T cell receptor beta chains were all obtained from the same sample, sequenced in a study of blood T cell repertoires in COVID-19 (dated by TCRdb to the early 2020s). To prepare the library, the immunoSEQ multiplex PCR assay was applied. Here the immuneACCESS table is served through TCRdb, limited to in-frame sequences with V and J called. Missing clones are a known gap in these copies; in checked studies unresolved V genes cover under half, and the rest lacks a known reason. This sample holds 200,000 to 250,000 clones; about 79% were observed only once. The ten largest clonotypes hold roughly 3.5% of the sample. The specimen was PBMCs or T cells enriched from blood (not recorded which). Receptor source: a woman aged 60-75 years who had recovered from COVID-19.

This chain uses TRBV19 with TRBJ2-1, with 14 nucleotides matching TRBD2. V was clipped by 6 bases and J by 8 bases; unmatched bases: 9. The germline CDR1 and CDR2 sequences are LNHDA and SQIVND (reference sequence). This CDR3 has 16 amino acids. The CDR3 bases are TGTGCCAGTAGGGGACCGGGACTAGCGGGAGATTATGAGCAGTTCTTC. It is translated as CASRGPGLAGDYEQFF.

This rearrangement joins TRBV7-8 to TRBJ2-7; 9 positions match TRBD2. CDR3 size: 16 residues. V dropped 7 bases and J dropped 3; count of bases not matched to a gene: 13. Germline-derived CDR1 and CDR2 are SGHVS and FQNEAQ. The DNA of the CDR3 is TGTGCCAGCACCCCGTCCGGGCGGGAGGGCCGCTACGAGCAGTACTTC. It specifies CASTPSGREGRYEQYF.

The chain carries TRBV4-1 and TRBJ1-3; maybe TRBD1 (5 bases). The V gene's germline CDR1 is MGHRA and CDR2 YSYEKL. The V end was cut by 3 bases, the J end by 4 bases, with 13 bases between. This CDR3 has 15 residues. DNA for the CDR3: TGCGCCAGCAGCCAGGCCCTCCAGGGAGGAAACACCATATATTTT. Protein sequence: CASSQALQGGNTIYF.

The chain employs TRBV6-5 and TRBJ1-5, with 8 bases identical to TRBD1. The V gene's germline CDR1 is MNHEY and CDR2 SVGAGI. The CDR3 loop spans 13 amino acids. The CDR3 region is CGTRTGQLQPQHF. DNA of the CDR3: TGTGGCACCCGGACAGGGCAACTTCAGCCCCAGCATTTT.

The V and J genes are TRBV19 and TRBJ2-1, with D perhaps TRBD2 (6 bases). The CDR3 runs 14 residues. Germline lookup yields CDR1 LNHDA and CDR2 SQIVND (reference sequence). With 6 bases removed from V and 6 bases from J, the gap between germline ends came to 15 bases. The DNA for the CDR3 is TGTGCCAGTAGAGATGGGGCGGGACTCAATGAGCAGTTCTTC. This codes for CASRDGAGLNEQFF.

This chain links TRBV10-2 with TRBJ2-6; D remains ambiguous. CDR1 and CDR2 (germline): WSHSY, SAAADI. The ends were cut back, 0 bases at V and 2 bases at J, with 8 bases in the middle. The CDR3 is made up of 16 amino acids. The CDR3 DNA reads as TGCGCCAGCAGTGAGTCGGTGAGGCCTGGGGCCAACGTCCTGACTTTC. Translating gives CASSESVRPGANVLTF.

V is TRBV9 and J is TRBJ1-2; 7 positions agree with TRBD1. This CDR3 region has 14 residues. Germline V gives CDR1 SGDLS, CDR2 YYNGEE. After removal of 2 bases from V and 6 bases from J, the junction contained 7 bases not matched to a gene. The CDR3 spells CASSVITRGDGYTF. The CDR3 nucleotides are TGTGCCAGCAGCGTGATTACCAGGGGGGATGGCTACACCTTC. The whole variable domain, remainder taken from reference TRBV9 and TRBJ1-2, is DSGVTQTPKHLITATGQRVTLRCSPRSGDLSVYWYQQSLDQGLQFLIQYYNGEERAKGNILERFSAQQFPDLHSELNLSSLELGDSALYFCASSVITRGDGYTFGSGTRLTVV.

The genes are TRBV6-5 and TRBJ1-5; D not certain. V was pared by 6 bases and J by 0 bases, with 6 bases between. CDR1 MNHEY and CDR2 SVGAGI come from the germline V gene. The CDR3 has 13 amino acids. This CDR3 is CASRGSSNQPQHF. DNA for the CDR3: TGTGCCAGCAGGGGGAGTAGCAATCAGCCCCAGCATTTT.

V usage is TRBV19 and J usage is TRBJ1-5, with 11 bases that match TRBD1. V lost 4 bases, J lost 0 bases, and 8 bases stayed unmatched. Per germline, CDR1 LNHDA and CDR2 SQIVND (reference sequence). The CDR3 sequence is 18 residues long. The DNA of the CDR3 is TGTGCCAGTAGTACCCGGACAGGGGGCAGTAATAGCAATCAGCCCCAGCATTTT. Translated, it gives CASSTRTGGSNSNQPQHF.

The rearrangement links TRBV5-5 to TRBJ1-2, with a tentative D call TRBD1 (6 bases). V was cut by 5 bases and J by 4 bases, with 12 bases left in between. Per germline, CDR1 SGHKS and CDR2 YYEKEE (reference sequence). The CDR3 covers 13 residues. The chain's CDR3 is CASSQQGGYGYTF. The CDR3 region has the DNA TGTGCCAGCAGTCAACAGGGTGGCTATGGCTACACCTTC.

This clone was seen a few times. This chain links TRBV19 with TRBJ1-2; D possibly corresponds to TRBD1 (6 bases). V was cut by 7 bases and J by 10 bases, with 16 bases left in between. Germline V gene lookup returns CDR1 LNHDA and CDR2 SQIVND (reference sequence). The CDR3 consists of 12 residues. The CDR3 nucleotides read TGTGCCAGTATCCCAGGGGTGGAGGCCTACACCTTC. Protein: CASIPGVEAYTF.

This clone occurred a few times. The sample contains more than one DNA sequence encoding this CDR3. The V and J genes are TRBV7-2 and TRBJ1-3; D is uncertain. The germline V gene encodes CDR1 SGHTA and CDR2 FQGNSA. CDR3 length equals 14 residues. The V end lost 0 bases, the J end lost 1 base, and 4 bases lay between the germline ends. CDR3 residues: CASSLAGSGNTIYF. The CDR3 coding sequence is TGTGCCAGCAGCTTAGCCGGTTCTGGAAACACCATATATTTT. The whole variable domain, remainder taken from reference TRBV7-2 and TRBJ1-3, is GAGVSQSPSNKVTEKGKDVELRCDPISGHTALYWYRQSLGQGLEFLIYFQGNSAPDKSGLPSDRFSAERTGGSVSTLTIQRTQQEDSAVYLCASSLAGSGNTIYFGEGSWLTVV.

V gene TRBV11-2 combines with J gene TRBJ1-1; D possibly corresponds to TRBD1 (5 bases). V was pared by 5 bases and J by 5 bases, with 9 bases between. The CDR3 loop spans 12 amino acids. Per germline, CDR1 SGHAT and CDR2 FQNNGV. CDR3 residues: CASSPYRTEAFF. In DNA form, the CDR3 reads TGTGCCAGCAGCCCTTACAGGACTGAAGCTTTCTTT.

This rearrangement joins TRBV19 to TRBJ1-3; tentative D call: TRBD1 (5 bases). From germline, CDR1 is LNHDA and CDR2 SQIVND (reference sequence). Trimming took off 6 bases at V and 0 bases at J, with 12 bases between the two ends. The CDR3 has 15 residues. The CDR3 bases are TGTGCCAGTAGGGGGCAGATAAACTCTGGAAACACCATATATTTT. Protein product: CASRGQINSGNTIYF.

V gene TRBV7-8 combines with J gene TRBJ2-7; 9 bases align to TRBD2. The J segment lost 2 bases and the V segment lost 1 base, leaving 3 bases of the junction unmatched. This CDR3 contains 15 residues. Germline V gene data show CDR1 as SGHVS and CDR2 as FQNEAQ. The DNA of the CDR3 is TGTGCCAGCAGCTTAGTAGCGGGAGCACCCTACGAGCAGTACTTC. Its translation is CASSLVAGAPYEQYF.

The chain recombines TRBV6-5 with TRBJ1-5; TRBD1 matches at 11 bases. The germline gives CDR1 MNHEY, CDR2 SVGAGI. V shed 0 bases, J shed 5 bases, and the junction held 3 bases outside the gene matches. There are 16 residues in the CDR3. CDR3 nucleotide sequence: TGTGCCAGCAGTTACTCCGGGACAGGGGGGGATCAGCCCCAGCATTTT. Its protein is CASSYSGTGGDQPQHF.

This clone appeared a few times. This chain links TRBV10-3 with TRBJ2-1; TRBD1 matches 8 bases. Germline V lookup: CDR1 ENHRY, CDR2 SYGVKD. With V trimmed by 6 bases and J by 5 bases, 0 bases remained unmatched. The CDR3 length is 12 residues. The CDR3 DNA reads TGTGCCATCAGGGACAGGGACAATGAGCAGTTCTTC. Translated, it gives CAIRDRDNEQFF.

This clone was observed a few times. This sequence joins TRBV29-1 and TRBJ2-1, with D unresolved. V lost 4 bases and J lost 5, with 9 bases in between. Germline assignment: CDR1 SQVTM and CDR2 ANQGSEA. This CDR3 comprises 12 residues. This CDR3 is CSVGASHNEQFF. The DNA for the CDR3 is TGCAGCGTTGGAGCGTCTCACAATGAGCAGTTCTTC.

The chain employs TRBV18 and TRBJ2-5, with 11 bases aligning to TRBD1. J lost 4 bases, V lost 4 bases, and 2 bases had no gene match. The CDR3 runs to 14 residues. Germline V gene lookup returns CDR1 KGHSH and CDR2 LQKENI. In nucleotides, the CDR3 is TGTGCCAGCTCACGGACAGGGGGCGCAGAGACCCAGTACTTC. Translating it yields CASSRTGGAETQYF.

The chain uses TRBV9 and TRBJ2-5; 10 positions match TRBD2. The CDR3 is made up of 16 amino acids. Unmatched junction bases numbered 6, after V lost 0 bases and J lost 4 bases. Germline CDR1 and CDR2: SGDLS and YYNGEE. The CDR3, as DNA: TGTGCCAGCAGCGTAGAGAGCGGGGGGGAGGGAGAGACCCAGTACTTC. Amino acids: CASSVESGGEGETQYF. Looking up the rest from reference TRBV9 and TRBJ2-5 gives the full variable domain: DSGVTQTPKHLITATGQRVTLRCSPRSGDLSVYWYQQSLDQGLQFLIQYYNGEERAKGNILERFSAQQFPDLHSELNLSSLELGDSALYFCASSVESGGEGETQYFGPGTRLLVL.

The chain carries TRBV7-2 and TRBJ2-3, with TRBD2 matching over 7 bases. V was pared by 4 bases and J by 5 bases, with 6 bases of the junction left unmatched. The CDR3 totals 14 residues. The germline V gene encodes CDR1 SGHTA and CDR2 FQGNSA. The CDR3 region has the DNA TGTGCCAGCAGCTCCCTGGGGGGGAAAGATACGCAGTATTTT. It translates to CASSSLGGKDTQYF.

The chain carries TRBV5-6 and TRBJ1-1, with a tentative D call TRBD1 (5 bases). The CDR3 consists of 14 residues. The germline CDR1 and CDR2 sequences are SGHDT and YYEEEE. The germline V and J ends were trimmed by 0 bases and 6 bases, with 12 bases remaining between them. CDR3 region: CASSLDRGKPEAFF. The DNA for the CDR3 is TGTGCCAGCAGCTTGGATAGGGGAAAACCTGAAGCTTTCTTT.

This clone was picked up one time. The V and J genes are TRBV4-1 and TRBJ1-1; D may be TRBD1 (6 bases). V was shortened by 2 bases and J by 1 base, with 14 bases between the two germline ends. The CDR3 length is 16 residues. Germline-derived CDR1 and CDR2 are MGHRA and YSYEKL. The CDR3 is CASSQFYRERNTEAFF. The CDR3 region has the DNA TGCGCCAGCAGCCAATTTTACAGGGAGAGGAACACTGAAGCTTTCTTT.

This clone was picked up one time. The V call is TRBV2, the J call TRBJ1-1; TRBD1 agrees at 7 bases. The J segment lost 1 base and the V segment lost 11 bases, leaving 7 bases of the junction unmatched. CDR3 length: 13 amino acids. Germline V gene lookup returns CDR1 SNHLY and CDR2 FYNNEI. The CDR3 region has the DNA TGTGCCGGCGCCGGGACAGCGAACACTGAAGCTTTCTTT. It specifies CAGAGTANTEAFF.

This clone was detected once. V and J are TRBV7-2 and TRBJ1-1; D remains ambiguous. This CDR3 contains 13 residues. Germline V gene lookup returns CDR1 SGHTA and CDR2 FQGNSA. Trimming took off 1 base at V and 4 bases at J, with 7 bases between the two ends. This CDR3 is CASSLVWSTEAFF. The CDR3 region has the DNA TGTGCCAGCAGCTTAGTATGGAGCACTGAAGCTTTCTTT.

The CDR3 DNA is TGTGCCAGCAGCACCCCGGGGGGGGTACTAGGAGAGCAGTACTTC. Its translation: CASSTPGGVLGEQYF. This chain links TRBV5-4 with TRBJ2-7; 8 nucleotides align to TRBD2. The ends lost 4 bases at V and 7 bases at J; junction bases unmatched: 13. Germline values: CDR1 SGHNT, CDR2 YYREEE (reference sequence). The CDR3 contains 15 residues.

V usage is TRBV7-8 and J usage is TRBJ1-2, with unresolved D. The V gene lost 2 bases and the J gene lost 8 bases, with 15 bases spanning the gap. The CDR3 sequence is 14 residues long. Germline V gives CDR1 SGHVS, CDR2 FQNEAQ. The CDR3 sequence: CASSLMWSTTGYTF. CDR3 DNA sequence: TGTGCCAGCAGCTTAATGTGGTCAACTACAGGCTACACCTTC.

The genes are TRBV5-1 and TRBJ1-2, with no clear D. The CDR3 has 14 residues. The germline V gene encodes CDR1 SGHRS and CDR2 YFSETQ. V was pared by 0 bases and J by 4 bases, with 10 bases between. CDR3 sequence reads: CASSLGLASYGYTF. CDR3 coding DNA: TGCGCCAGCAGCTTGGGTCTGGCCAGCTATGGCTACACCTTC. The variable domain in full, completed from reference TRBV5-1 and TRBJ1-2, reads KAGVTQTPRYLIKTRGQQVTLSCSPISGHRSVSWYQQTPGQGLQFLFEYFSETQRNKGNFPGRFSGRQFSNSRSEMNVSTLELGDSALYLCASSLGLASYGYTFGSGTRLTVV.

V gene TRBV25-1 combines with J gene TRBJ2-7, with 9 nucleotides matching TRBD1. The CDR3 runs 14 residues. Germline V gene sequence: CDR1 MGHDK, CDR2 SYGVNS. The junction had 12 bases not matched to a gene; V was cut back by 6 bases and J by 9 bases. In DNA form, the CDR3 reads TGTGCCAGCAGACCAGGCACGACAGGGGGTAGGCAGTACTTC. It yields the protein CASRPGTTGGRQYF.

The chain joins TRBV13 to TRBJ2-5; D not resolved. The length of the CDR3 is 13 residues. Germline V gene lookup returns CDR1 PRHDT and CDR2 FYEKMQ (reference sequence). V gave up 8 bases and J gave up 2 bases, with 12 bases separating them. The CDR3 DNA is TGTGCCAGCTCAAGTGGGCAGCAAGAGACCCAGTACTTC. Protein sequence: CASSSGQQETQYF.